Described below is a single T cell receptor beta chain sequence and its context. Its antigen is currently not known. No much larger clone is present one base from it, and per-base qualities are unavailable. The sample's treatment or condition label is to be understood as: about 20 received Ad26.COV2.S at low or high dose, single or two shots; about 5 received placebo; per-sample allocation not given. For vaccine and placebo recipients, the sequenced repertoires came from samples collected on day 63 after the first injection. Cohort 1b enrolled around 24 adults aged 18-55 years at a single site in Boston, USA, between 29 July and 7 August 2020. As a vaccine, Ad26.COV2.S was a replication-incompetent adenovirus type 26 vector that expressed a prefusion-stabilized SARS-CoV-2 spike protein derived from the original Wuhan strain. These data belong to a study of Ad26.COV2.S vaccination and SARS-CoV-2 variants (dated by TCRdb to about 2021). With respect to the entire study: Vaccine-arm donors came from COV1001, a multicentre, randomized, double-blind, placebo-controlled phase I-IIa trial of Ad26.COV2.S in healthy adults. Ad26.COV2.S was given intramuscularly at 5x10^10 or 1x10^11 viral particles, as a single shot or as two shots 56 days apart. TCRbeta repertoire sequencing was used to assess the specificity and breadth of SARS-CoV-2-reactive T cell receptors after Ad26.COV2.S vaccination. The TCR-sequenced set comprised around 30 samples: around 20 Ad26.COV2.S vaccine recipients, 5 placebo recipients and 8 SARS-CoV-2 convalescent individuals. Trial participants were randomized into five groups of five, in which low-dose or high-dose Ad26.COV2.S was given once or twice, or placebo was given on both occasions. Throughout the experiments and outcome assessment, investigators stayed blinded to trial group allocation. The paper as a whole reports these results and caveats: After vaccination, spike-specific CD8+ and CD4+ T cell responses were reported to show substantial breadth. Comparable non-spike TCR breadth was observed between vaccine and placebo recipients, consistent with only spike being contained in the vaccine. According to the authors, total T cell responses may have been underestimated by the TCR breadth and depth analyses. Ad26.COV2.S recipients had higher spike-specific TCR breadth than placebo recipients (P = 0.0014). The study lacked the statistical power to compare responses across vaccine doses or regimens.

The immunoSEQ Assay was the method used to sequence TCRbeta CDR3 regions. After extraction, genomic DNA underwent amplification by bias-controlled multiplex PCR, followed by high-throughput sequencing. Processing in the source paper ran as follows. To quantify the absolute abundance of every unique TCRbeta CDR3 region, sequences were collapsed and filtered. T cell fraction was estimated by normalizing TCRbeta template counts to usable DNA, with usable DNA measured through amplification of reference genes found in all nucleated cells. Repertoire TCRs were annotated as SARS-CoV-2-specific when V gene, CDR3 amino acid sequence and J gene were exactly matched to a known reactive TCR set. The reference SARS-CoV-2 TCR set was derived from MIRA and filtered for enrichment in COVID-19-positive ImmuneCODE repertoires, a step that removed public or cross-reactive TCRs. Using the MIRA antigens, annotated TCRs were further analysed by specific ORF or by position within an ORF. Breadth was defined as the number of annotated unique rearrangements divided by the total number of unique productive rearrangements, and depth was defined as the summed frequency of the annotated unique rearrangements. Group comparisons of TCR breadth used two-sided Wilcoxon rank-sum tests. Entries here come from immuneACCESS through TCRdb and include only in-frame sequences with V and J called. Some clones fail to appear in such tables; in the studies checked, an unresolved V gene covers under half of the shortfall, and the cause of the remainder is unknown. The V and J calls and clone size were taken over from that table, and D and trimming were inferred from the DNA. The sample has some 340,000 clones on record, about 86% of them singletons. The top ten clones comprise approximately 1.9% of the sample.

Measured from the cysteine to the phenylalanine, the CDR3 is 15 residues long. Only CDR3 DNA remains: 45 bases, in frame from the first base. V was cut back by 0 bases and J by 3 bases, leaving a gap of 8 bases between them. Looking up the germline V gene yields CDR1 LGHNA and CDR2 YNFKEQ. The receptor's source is a person between 18 and 65 years old who received the Ad26.COV2.S COVID-19 vaccine or a placebo. The chain was built from TRBV4-2 and TRBJ2-2; the D call is tentative, TRBD1 or TRBD2, as each matches 5 bases. Sequencing used peripheral blood, obtained in a trial of Ad26.COV2.S vaccine versus placebo. The base sequence is TGTGCCAGCAGCCAAGATGAGGGGTACACCGGGGAGCTGTTTTTT. It specifies CASSQDEGYTGELFF.